These T cell receptor beta chains were read from a single sample in a study of control samples from healthy donors and cancer patients. TCRdb's table, derived via immunoSEQ multiplex PCR, lists solely in-frame clones and lacks some. The listing contains fewer than 250,000 clones. Sequencing was carried out using blood. These receptors all come from a woman aged 25 to 39 in good health. CDR3s include the opening cysteine and the closing phenylalanine or tryptophan. The D gene is left open where the match is weak.

D gene	V gene	J gene	CDR3 protein	CDR3 DNA
-	TRBV15	TRBJ1-3	CATSRERGNTIYF	TGTGCCACCAGCAGAGAGAGGGGAAACACCATATATTTT
-	TRBV28	TRBJ1-5	CASSLLSGSLYQPQHF	TGTGCCAGCAGTTTGCTTTCAGGGTCCCTCTATCAGCCCCAGCATTTT
-	TRBV6-5	TRBJ1-2	CASSYSIQSGGYGYTF	TGTGCCAGCAGTTACTCGATCCAGTCGGGAGGCTATGGCTACACCTTC
-	TRBV9	TRBJ2-5	CASSVDKRGTGLETQYF	TGTGCCAGCAGCGTAGATAAGAGGGGGACGGGTTTAGAGACCCAGTACTTC
-	TRBV5-1	TRBJ1-2	CASSLGKDSGYTF	TGCGCCAGCAGCTTGGGGAAGGACTCTGGCTACACCTTC
-	TRBV6-2/TRBV6-3	TRBJ2-7	CASSYSPGGHEQYF	TGTGCCAGCAGTTACTCGCCTGGAGGGCACGAGCAGTACTTC
-	TRBV28	TRBJ1-5	CASRGVRQPQHF	TGTGCCAGCAGGGGCGTAAGGCAGCCCCAGCATTTT
-	TRBV2	TRBJ1-3	CASSDRGGGNTIYF	TGTGCCAGCAGTGACAGGGGTGGTGGAAACACCATATATTTT
-	TRBV7-2	TRBJ2-7	CASSLVRGSYEQYF	TGTGCCAGCAGCTTAGTCCGGGGCTCCTACGAGCAGTACTTC
-	TRBV19	TRBJ1-2	CASSIGGVGYTF	TGTGCCAGTAGTATAGGAGGGGTTGGCTACACCTTC
-	TRBV18	TRBJ1-2	CASSPPSRGLRGYTF	TGTGCCAGCTCACCACCGTCTCGGGGGCTAAGGGGCTACACCTTC
TRBD1	TRBV19	TRBJ1-2	CAAKKTGLDGYTF	TGTGCCGCGAAAAAGACAGGGTTGGACGGCTACACCTTC
-	TRBV4-1	TRBJ1-5	CASSQARDQPQHF	TGCGCCAGCAGCCAAGCCAGGGACCAGCCCCAGCATTTT
TRBD1	TRBV6-4	TRBJ2-6	CASSGDRAGANVLTF	TGTGCCAGCAGTGGCGACAGGGCTGGGGCCAACGTCCTGACTTTC
-	TRBV12-3/TRBV12-4	TRBJ2-3	CASTGVSTDTQYF	TGTGCCAGCACCGGGGTTAGCACAGATACGCAGTATTTT
TRBD1	TRBV5-4	TRBJ1-5	CASSRDRGEPQHF	TGTGCCAGCAGCCGGGACAGGGGAGAGCCCCAGCATTTT
-	TRBV5-5	TRBJ2-4	CASSLVSLAKNIQYF	TGTGCCAGCAGCTTGGTTAGCCTAGCCAAAAACATTCAGTACTTC
TRBD1	TRBV5-1	TRBJ1-2	CASSPEPGTGNYGYTF	TGCGCCAGCAGCCCGGAGCCCGGGACAGGGAACTATGGCTACACCTTC
-	TRBV6-5	TRBJ1-1	CASTLEIMNTEAFF	TGTGCCAGCACTTTAGAAATCATGAACACTGAAGCTTTCTTT
-	TRBV4-1	TRBJ1-6	CASSQVPGPPNSPLHF	TGCGCCAGCAGCCAAGTCCCGGGACCGCCAAATTCACCCCTCCACTTT
-	TRBV13	TRBJ2-7	CASSLEASYEQYF	TGTGCCAGCAGCTTGGAGGCCTCCTACGAGCAGTACTTC
TRBD2	TRBV9	TRBJ2-7	CASSARGGLLNEQYF	TGTGCCAGCAGCGCGCGGGGGGGCCTCCTTAACGAGCAGTACTTC
-	TRBV7-2	TRBJ1-1	CASSLLGVNTEAFF	TGTGCCAGCAGCTTATTAGGGGTGAACACTGAAGCTTTCTTT
-	TRBV19	TRBJ1-4	CASSRTAGNEKLFF	TGTGCCAGTAGTCGGACAGCTGGTAATGAAAAACTGTTTTTT
-	TRBV4-2	TRBJ2-5	CASSQDMGLGWETQYF	TGTGCCAGCAGCCAAGATATGGGGTTGGGATGGGAGACCCAGTACTTC
TRBD1	TRBV18	TRBJ1-1	CASSSGQGTTKAFF	TGTGCCAGCTCGTCGGGACAGGGAACGACGAAAGCTTTCTTT
TRBD1	TRBV11-2	TRBJ2-3	CASSAGQATDTQYF	TGTGCCAGCAGCGCGGGACAGGCCACAGATACGCAGTATTTT
TRBD1	TRBV29-1	TRBJ1-1	CSVNRGQGTEAFF	TGCAGCGTAAACAGGGGGCAAGGGACTGAAGCTTTCTTT
TRBD1	TRBV7-9	TRBJ2-7	CASTPRDRVPYEQYF	TGTGCCAGCACCCCCCGGGACAGGGTCCCCTACGAGCAGTACTTC
TRBD1	TRBV4-1	TRBJ1-2	CASSQDPQGAYGYTF	TGCGCCAGCAGCCAAGATCCCCAGGGGGCGTACGGCTACACCTTC
-	TRBV4-2	TRBJ2-3	CASSQVVTDTQYF	TGTGCCAGCAGCCAGGTGGTTACAGATACGCAGTATTTT
TRBD1	TRBV2	TRBJ1-1	CASRDRGRFNEAFF	TGTGCCAGCAGAGACAGGGGGCGGTTTAATGAAGCTTTCTTT
-	TRBV5-1	TRBJ1-5	CASSLAGRSNQPQHF	TGCGCCAGCAGCTTGGCCGGTAGGTCCAATCAGCCCCAGCATTTT
TRBD1	TRBV4-2	TRBJ2-2	CASSQYSGGNTGELFF	TGTGCCAGCAGCCAATACTCAGGGGGCAACACCGGGGAGCTGTTTTTT
-	TRBV6-5	TRBJ1-3	CASSTPGGNTIYF	TGTGCCAGCAGTACCCCTGGCGGAAACACCATATATTTT
TRBD1	TRBV5-1	TRBJ2-4	CASSFGDRNIQYF	TGCGCCAGCAGCTTCGGGGACAGAAACATTCAGTACTTC
TRBD2	TRBV11-2	TRBJ2-5	CASSHTLAGAQETQYF	TGTGCCAGCAGCCATACCCTAGCGGGGGCTCAAGAGACCCAGTACTTC
TRBD2	TRBV27	TRBJ2-3	CASSLGLAGAPPDTQYF	TGTGCCAGCAGTTTGGGACTAGCGGGGGCCCCACCAGATACGCAGTATTTT
-	TRBV6-5	TRBJ2-7	CASSTATGTSYEQYF	TGTGCCAGCAGTACCGCGACAGGAACCTCCTACGAGCAGTACTTC
TRBD1	TRBV29-1	TRBJ2-7	CSVPGTGFNEQYF	TGCAGCGTCCCCGGGACAGGGTTCAACGAGCAGTACTTC
-	TRBV28	TRBJ1-2	CASSIGSGDYGYTF	TGTGCCAGCAGTATAGGGTCAGGGGACTATGGCTACACCTTC
-	TRBV2	TRBJ1-1	CASSVGQNTEAFF	TGTGCCAGCAGTGTGGGGCAGAACACTGAAGCTTTCTTT
-	TRBV28	TRBJ1-2	CASSRGRPNYGYTF	TGTGCCAGCAGCCGGGGACGGCCTAACTATGGCTACACCTTC
-	TRBV18	TRBJ1-3	CASSPSGNTIYF	TGTGCCAGCTCACCTTCCGGAAACACCATATATTTT
-	TRBV27	TRBJ1-2	CASSKSSDVGRMDYGYTF	TGTGCCAGCAGCAAGTCTTCGGACGTGGGGAGGATGGACTATGGCTACACCTTC
TRBD2	TRBV7-3	TRBJ2-7	CASSPQGGGPYEQYF	TGTGCCAGCAGCCCCCAGGGCGGGGGACCTTACGAGCAGTACTTC
TRBD1	TRBV4-1	TRBJ1-2	CASSKTGLNGYTF	TGCGCCAGCAGCAAGACAGGGTTAAATGGCTACACCTTC
-	TRBV4-1	TRBJ1-5	CASSQARGRQPQHF	TGCGCCAGCAGCCAAGCCAGGGGACGACAGCCCCAGCATTTT
TRBD1	TRBV3-1/TRBV3-2	TRBJ1-1	CASIIATGGRRRMNTEAFF	TGTGCCAGCATCATTGCCACAGGGGGCAGAAGGAGGATGAACACTGAAGCTTTCTTT
TRBD1	TRBV4-1	TRBJ1-1	CASSQYRGYFEAFF	TGCGCCAGCAGCCAATACAGGGGGTACTTTGAAGCTTTCTTT
-	TRBV6-2/TRBV6-3	TRBJ2-3	CASSFPDTQYF	TGTGCCAGCAGTTTCCCAGATACGCAGTATTTT
-	TRBV18	TRBJ1-4	CASSPGRFNEKLFF	TGTGCCAGCTCACCGGGACGGTTTAATGAAAAACTGTTTTTT
TRBD1	TRBV3-1/TRBV3-2	TRBJ1-5	CASSQGGDSQPQHF	TGTGCCAGCAGCCAAGGGGGGGACAGTCAGCCCCAGCATTTT
-	TRBV24-1	TRBJ2-3	CATSDLRTDTQYF	TGTGCCACCAGTGATTTGCGGACAGATACGCAGTATTTT